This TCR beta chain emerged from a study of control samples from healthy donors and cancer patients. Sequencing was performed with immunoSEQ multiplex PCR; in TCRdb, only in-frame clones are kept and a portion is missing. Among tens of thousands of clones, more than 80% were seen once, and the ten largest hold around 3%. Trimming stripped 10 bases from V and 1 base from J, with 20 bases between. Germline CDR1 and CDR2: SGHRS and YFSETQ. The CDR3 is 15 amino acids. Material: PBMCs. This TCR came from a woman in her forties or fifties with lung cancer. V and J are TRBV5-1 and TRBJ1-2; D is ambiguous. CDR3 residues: CASNSAVWGNYGYTF. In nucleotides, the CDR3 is TGCGCCTCCAACTCCGCGGTATGGGGTAACTATGGCTACACCTTC.